This passage covers 19 T cell receptor beta chains from one sample sequenced in a study of blood T cell repertoires in COVID-19. Clones were sequenced by immunoSEQ multiplex PCR, and TCRdb holds only the in-frame ones, with some missing. In the table there are 130,000 or so clones, roughly 80% of which are singletons. Material for sequencing was peripheral blood. These receptors came from a woman older than 75 with acute or convalescent COVID-19.

The chain uses TRBV25-1 and TRBJ1-4; TRBD1 agrees at 8 bases. The V and J ends lost 2 bases and 7 bases, in that order; junction bases with no gene match: 3. This CDR3 is built from 14 residues. The germline gives CDR1 MGHDK, CDR2 SYGVNS. The CDR3 reads CASSEPGGGEKLFF. Written as DNA, the CDR3 is TGTGCCAGCAGTGAACCAGGGGGCGGTGAAAAACTGTTTTTT.

The chain carries TRBV10-2 and TRBJ2-4, with 7 bases that match TRBD1. After removal of 3 bases from V and 8 bases from J, the junction contained 7 bases not matched to a gene. CDR1 and CDR2 from the germline V gene are WSHSY and SAAADI. The CDR3 is made up of 14 amino acids. As DNA, the CDR3 is TGCGCCAGCAGTGACAAGACAGGGTATTACATTCAGTACTTC. Its translation is CASSDKTGYYIQYF.

The chain has TRBV5-6 and TRBJ2-7; 10 bases agree with TRBD2. The CDR3 length is 14 residues. The V gene end was trimmed by 2 bases and the J gene end by 5 bases; junction bases not matched to a gene: 4. Germline V CDR1 and CDR2: SGHDT, YYEEEE. CDR3 DNA: TGTGCCAGCAGCTTCGGGACTAGCGTTCACGAGCAGTACTTC. Encoded protein: CASSFGTSVHEQYF.

Here the CDR3 reads CASSLGFGGTDTQYF. CDR3 nucleotides: TGTGCCAGCAGCTTAGGGTTCGGGGGCACAGATACGCAGTATTTT. The rearrangement links TRBV7-9 to TRBJ2-3; a possible D gene is TRBD2 (5 bases). Trimming left V 1 base short and J 1 base short, with 9 bases between. The V gene's germline CDR1 is SEHNR and CDR2 FQNEAQ (reference sequence). The CDR3 has 15 amino acids.

The gene calls are TRBV18 and TRBJ1-3; 7 bases align to TRBD1. The CDR3 runs 13 residues. Germline CDR1 KGHSH, CDR2 LQKENI. Unmatched junction bases numbered 0, after V lost 3 bases and J lost 4 bases. The chain's CDR3 is CASSPDRGNTIYF. CDR3 DNA: TGTGCCAGCTCACCGGACAGGGGAAACACCATATATTTT.

The CDR3 region is CASSRTSGGAGNEQFF. The CDR3 DNA follows: TGTGCCAGCAGCCGGACTAGCGGGGGGGCCGGCAATGAGCAGTTCTTC. The V and J genes are TRBV7-2 and TRBJ2-1; TRBD2 matches at 15 bases. CDR3 length: 16 amino acids. The V gene end was trimmed by 5 bases and the J gene end by 6 bases; junction bases not matched to a gene: 5. Germline V gene lookup returns CDR1 SGHTA and CDR2 FQGNSA.

J is TRBJ1-2 and V is TRBV5-1, with 7 bases identical to TRBD1. V lost 0 bases, J lost 2 bases, and 7 bases stayed unmatched. CDR3 length: 16 amino acids. Germline CDR1 SGHRS, CDR2 YFSETQ. This CDR3 reads CASSLGHRDSNYGYTF. The CDR3 coding sequence is TGCGCCAGCAGCTTGGGGCACCGGGACAGCAACTATGGCTACACCTTC.

DNA of the CDR3: TGTGCCAGCAGCTCCTCAGGGGTCTATGGCTACACCTTC. Translating it yields CASSSSGVYGYTF. V is TRBV7-9 and J is TRBJ1-2, with D possibly being TRBD1 (6 bases). CDR1 is SEHNR and CDR2 is FQNEAQ in the germline V gene (reference sequence). Trimming shortened V by 4 bases and J by 4 bases, and 10 bases separated the two germline ends. The CDR3 runs 13 residues.

The chain couples TRBV19 to TRBJ2-3; TRBD1 agrees at 9 bases. The CDR3 extends over 16 amino acids. Trimming took 5 bases from V and 6 from J; bases not matched to a gene: 12. Germline V gives CDR1 LNHDA, CDR2 SQIVND (reference sequence). CDR3 protein: CASSQRGQGLEDTQYF. For the CDR3, the DNA is TGTGCCAGTAGTCAGAGGGGACAGGGTCTCGAGGATACGCAGTATTTT. Based on the CDR3 plus reference TRBV19 and TRBJ2-3, the full variable domain is DGGITQSPKYLFRKEGQNVTLSCEQNLNHDAMYWYRQDPGQGLRLIYYSQIVNDFQKGDIAEGYSVSREKKESFPLTVTSAQKNPTAFYLCASSQRGQGLEDTQYFGPGTRLTVL.

CDR3 protein: CASSRDRQTPFEKLFF. Written as DNA, the CDR3 is TGTGCCAGCAGTCGGGACAGGCAGACCCCTTTTGAAAAACTGTTTTTT. V and J are TRBV2 and TRBJ1-4; 8 positions match TRBD1. The CDR3 has 16 amino acids. From germline, CDR1 is SNHLY and CDR2 FYNNEI. Trimming at V came to 5 bases and at J to 7 bases, leaving 12 bases not matched to a gene.

The chain is built from TRBV19 and TRBJ2-2; 10 bases agree with TRBD2. CDR3 length: 18 residues. The V gene end was trimmed by 3 bases and the J gene end by 3 bases; junction bases not matched to a gene: 10. Germline V CDR1 and CDR2: LNHDA, SQIVND (reference sequence). The CDR3 sequence: CASSIASPGLAYTGELFF. In DNA form, the CDR3 reads TGTGCCAGTAGTATTGCGAGCCCGGGACTAGCGTACACCGGGGAGCTGTTTTTT.

This clone was counted a few times. V gene TRBV2 combines with J gene TRBJ1-2; D call uncertain. The germline CDR1 and CDR2 sequences are SNHLY and FYNNEI. Trimming cost V 3 bases and J 8 bases, with 13 bases left between them. The CDR3 consists of 13 residues. CDR3 residues: CASSETGTGGYTF. The CDR3 nucleotides are TGTGCCAGCAGTGAGACGGGAACGGGAGGCTACACCTTC.

The V call is TRBV2, the J call TRBJ2-4; perhaps TRBD1 as D (5 bases). This CDR3 is built from 13 residues. Germline V gene sequence: CDR1 SNHLY, CDR2 FYNNEI. The V and J ends lost 9 bases and 1 base respectively, with 10 bases between them. The CDR3 DNA is TGTGCCAGACAGGACGTGGCCAAAAACATTCAGTACTTC. It codes for CARQDVAKNIQYF.

The gene calls are TRBV29-1 and TRBJ1-1; tentatively, D is TRBD1 (6 bases). CDR3 length: 13 residues. The V end lost 6 bases, the J end lost 3 bases, and 14 bases lay between the germline ends. Germline V gene sequence: CDR1 SQVTM, CDR2 ANQGSEA. The CDR3 bases are TGCAGCGTGAGCAGGGGAGGGGACACTGAAGCTTTCTTT. Encoded protein: CSVSRGGDTEAFF. Using reference TRBV29-1 and TRBJ1-1 for the parts outside the CDR3, the full variable domain is SAVISQKPSRDICQRGTSLTIQCQVDSQVTMMFWYRQQPGQSLTLIATANQGSEATYESGFVIDKFPISRPNLTFSTLTVSNMSPEDSSIYLCSVSRGGDTEAFFGQGTRLTVV.

The chain recombines TRBV29-1 with TRBJ2-7; perhaps TRBD2 as D (5 bases). The germline V gene has CDR1 SQVTM and CDR2 ANQGSEA. Trimming took off 6 bases at V and 2 bases at J, with 8 bases between the two ends. This CDR3 has 11 residues. The CDR3 DNA sequence: TGCAGCGTCCGGGGTACCTACGAGCAGTACTTC. Residues: CSVRGTYEQYF.

The chain couples TRBV15 to TRBJ1-6; TRBD1 matches 11 bases. V was pared by 5 bases and J by 9 bases, with 3 bases of the junction left unmatched. Germline assignment: CDR1 LNHNV and CDR2 YYDKDF (reference sequence). CDR3 length equals 14 residues. CDR3 bases: TGTGCCACCAGCGGGGACAGGGGGTTTTCACCCCTCCACTTT. Amino acid sequence: CATSGDRGFSPLHF.

There are a few counts of this clone. The chain has TRBV10-3 and TRBJ2-7, with TRBD2 identical over 16 bases. The trim removed 6 bases at V and 5 bases at J, leaving 7 bases unmatched. Germline-derived CDR1 and CDR2 are ENHRY and SYGVKD. This CDR3 region has 16 residues. CDR3 loop: CAISQGLAGGPDEQYF. The CDR3 DNA follows: TGTGCCATCAGCCAGGGACTAGCGGGAGGGCCAGACGAGCAGTACTTC.

The V gene is TRBV7-2, the J gene TRBJ2-7, with 8 bases lining up with TRBD2. Germline-derived CDR1 and CDR2 are SGHTA and FQGNSA. CDR3 size: 15 residues. Trimming removed 4 bases from V and 0 bases from J; junction bases left unmatched: 5. As DNA, the CDR3 is TGTGCCAGCAGCTCTTCTAGCGGGCGCTCCTACGAGCAGTACTTC. It translates to CASSSSSGRSYEQYF.

The chain has TRBV4-2 and TRBJ1-4; D gene uncertain. The CDR3 is 15 amino acids. The V end was cut by 0 bases, the J end by 5 bases, with 10 bases between. Germline V gene sequence: CDR1 LGHNA, CDR2 YNFKEQ. The CDR3 loop is CASSQDGNENEKLFF. The DNA for the CDR3 is TGTGCCAGCAGCCAAGACGGGAATGAAAATGAAAAACTGTTTTTT.